These T cell receptor beta chains were read from a single sample in a study of PD-1 blockade in classical Hodgkin lymphoma. TCRdb's copy holds only in-frame clones and misses some; the assay was immunoSEQ multiplex PCR. The sample yields some 62,000 clones, about 91% seen once. The material was peripheral blood mononuclear cells (PBMCs), obtained at baseline. Every receptor here comes from a human donor with classical Hodgkin lymphoma. CDR3s include the opening cysteine and the closing phenylalanine or tryptophan. The D gene is left open where the match is weak. Clone size is stated in some rows and not others, as once, few, many or a class when expanded.

d_gene	j_gene	v_gene	abundance	CDR3nt	CDR3aa
TRBD1	TRBJ1-2	TRBV2	-	TGTGCCAGCCTCCCTGGGACAGTCTATGGCTACACCTTC	CASLPGTVYGYTF
TRBD2	TRBJ2-3	TRBV2	once	TGTGCCAGCAGCGCGGGACTAGCGGGGGCAAGGGATACGCAGTATTTT	CASSAGLAGARDTQYF
-	TRBJ1-4	TRBV4-1	-	TGCGCCAGCAGCCAAGGGGACCCCTTGGCAACTAATGAAAAACTGTTTTTT	CASSQGDPLATNEKLFF
TRBD2	TRBJ2-3	TRBV5-6	-	TGTGCCAGCAGCTATACTAGCGGTGGCACAGATACGCAGTATTTT	CASSYTSGGTDTQYF
-	TRBJ2-6	TRBV10-1	-	TGCGCCAGCAGTGAAGGTGGGGGGGCCAACGTCCTGACTTTC	CASSEGGGANVLTF
TRBD2	TRBJ2-3	TRBV11-2	-	TGTGCCAGCAGCTTTGCTCTAGCGGGGGGTGCCGCAGATACGCAGTATTTT	CASSFALAGGAADTQYF
-	TRBJ2-6	TRBV6-5	-	TGTGCCAGCAGTTCCGATTCTGGGGCCAACGTCCTGACTTTC	CASSSDSGANVLTF
-	TRBJ2-2	TRBV27	-	TGTGCCAGCAGTTTATCGGGGGGCGGGTTCAACACCGGGGAGCTGTTTTTT	CASSLSGGGFNTGELFF
TRBD2	TRBJ2-2	TRBV5-1	-	TGCGCCAGCAAGAGGTTGGCGGGGGACACCGGGGAGCTGTTTTTT	CASKRLAGDTGELFF
TRBD2	TRBJ2-1	TRBV19	-	TGTGCCAGTAGTATGACTAGCGGGGGATACAATGAGCAGTTCTTC	CASSMTSGGYNEQFF
-	TRBJ1-2	TRBV27	-	TGTGCCAGCAGCCGGGACTATAACTATGGCTACACCTTC	CASSRDYNYGYTF
-	TRBJ1-1	TRBV4-1	few	TGCGCCAGCAGCCAAGATCATGCAGAAGCTTTCTTT	CASSQDHAEAFF
TRBD1	TRBJ1-5	TRBV5-6	-	TGTGCCAGCAGCTTGGCGGCAGGGGGTGACCAGCCCCAGCATTTT	CASSLAAGGDQPQHF
TRBD1	TRBJ1-2	TRBV6-6	-	TGTGCCAGCAGTTACCAGGGACAGGGAGTCTATGGCTACACCTTC	CASSYQGQGVYGYTF
-	TRBJ2-7	TRBV7-9	-	TGTGCCAGCAGCGTCGGAGTCGAGCAGTACTTC	CASSVGVEQYF
TRBD1	TRBJ1-1	TRBV4-2	-	TGTGCCAGCAGCCAGGACAGGGGGGCCACTGAAGCTTTCTTT	CASSQDRGATEAFF
-	TRBJ1-2	TRBV6-5	-	TGTGCCAGCAGTTCTCTAGGCTGGGGTGGCTACACCTTC	CASSSLGWGGYTF
-	TRBJ2-1	TRBV7-3	few	TGTGCCAGCAGCTTAGGGCAGGGAGGATCCAATGAGCAGTTCTTC	CASSLGQGGSNEQFF
TRBD1	TRBJ2-1	TRBV19	-	TGTGCCAGTAGTACTGTTATCTCGACAGGGGGTGAGCAGTTCTTC	CASSTVISTGGEQFF
TRBD2	TRBJ2-5	TRBV5-1	-	TGCGCCAGCAGCTCCCCCGGGACTAGCGGGGTTATGATGGGCGAGACCCAGTACTTC	CASSSPGTSGVMMGETQYF
-	TRBJ1-5	TRBV30	-	TGTGCCTTACAAGGGGGTAGCAATCAGCCCCAGCATTTT	CALQGGSNQPQHF
-	TRBJ1-4	TRBV5-1	-	TGCGCCAGCAGCTTGTATACAGGCGGTGAAAAACTGTTTTTT	CASSLYTGGEKLFF
-	TRBJ2-5	TRBV10-1	-	TGCGCCAGCAATAACTCCCTTTCGGGCGGGGAGTTAGGAGAGACCCAGTACTTC	CASNNSLSGGELGETQYF
TRBD1	TRBJ2-7	TRBV6-6	-	TGTGCCAGCAGTTATGGACAGGGGGACGAGCAGTACTTC	CASSYGQGDEQYF
-	TRBJ1-2	TRBV18	few	TGTGCCAGCTCACCGGCCAGGGGATCTGGCTACACCTTC	CASSPARGSGYTF
TRBD1	TRBJ2-7	TRBV27	-	TGTGCCAGCAGTTTATTTGACAGGGGCTACGAGCAGTACTTC	CASSLFDRGYEQYF
TRBD1	TRBJ1-2	TRBV10-3	-	TGTGCCATCAGTGAATGGGTGGGACAGGGCAGCTATGGCTACACCTTC	CAISEWVGQGSYGYTF
-	TRBJ1-2	TRBV25-1	-	TGTGCCAGCAGTGAATCGTTGGGGATAAGCGGCTACACCTTC	CASSESLGISGYTF
-	TRBJ1-2	TRBV6-1	few	TGTGCCAGCAGTGAAGCGTCGGACGGAGCCTATGGCTACACCTTC	CASSEASDGAYGYTF
TRBD2	TRBJ2-3	TRBV5-4	once	TGTGCCAGCAGCTTGGCCGGGGGGTTAGCGGGATTTACTCTCACAGATACGCAGTATTTT	CASSLAGGLAGFTLTDTQYF
TRBD2	TRBJ2-7	TRBV6-6	-	TGTGCCAGCAGGACTAGCGGGGGACCCTACGAGCAGTACTTC	CASRTSGGPYEQYF
-	TRBJ2-3	TRBV5-1	-	TGCGCCAGCAGCTTGGTTTTATTGGCGTCTAGCTTCTGGAGCACAGATACGCAGTATTTT	CASSLVLLASSFWSTDTQYF
-	TRBJ1-5	TRBV19	-	TGTGCCAGTAGTACCCAGGGTGGCGGCAATCAGCCCCAGCATTTT	CASSTQGGGNQPQHF
TRBD1	TRBJ1-6	TRBV6-1	-	TGTGCCAGCAGTACCGACAGGGGGAATTCACCCCTCCACTTT	CASSTDRGNSPLHF
-	TRBJ2-7	TRBV20-1	-	TGCAGTGCGTCACAGGGCTACGAGCAGTACTTC	CSASQGYEQYF
TRBD1	TRBJ2-7	TRBV7-9	once	TGTGCCAGCAGCTTAGGGTCAGGGGGTTTCACCTACGAGCAGTACTTC	CASSLGSGGFTYEQYF
TRBD1	TRBJ1-3	TRBV28	-	TGTGCCAGCAGTTTCGGACAGGGGGCTTCTGGAAACACCATATATTTT	CASSFGQGASGNTIYF
-	TRBJ2-7	TRBV7-2	-	TGTGCCAGCAGCTTCGTATCCGAGCAGTACTTC	CASSFVSEQYF
-	TRBJ2-3	TRBV30	-	-	CAWRRAGGAPDTQYF
-	TRBJ1-1	TRBV7-2	-	TGTGCCAGCAGCTGGGGGCCGGGGGAAGTGACTGAAGCTTTCTTT	CASSWGPGEVTEAFF
-	TRBJ1-1	TRBV16	once	TGTGCCAGCAGCCAATTCCAGTTGAACACTGAAGCTTTCTTT	CASSQFQLNTEAFF
TRBD1	TRBJ2-7	TRBV10-3	-	TGTGCCATCAGCCTATTGACAGGGGAGTCAGGTGAGCAGTACTTC	CAISLLTGESGEQYF
TRBD1	TRBJ2-1	TRBV18	-	TGTGCCAGCTCACCCCTGCCCGGACAGGGGAGTGAGCAGTTCTTC	CASSPLPGQGSEQFF
-	TRBJ2-6	TRBV30	-	TGTGCCTGGAGCTACTTGAGCTCTGGGGCCAACGTCCTGACTTTC	CAWSYLSSGANVLTF
-	TRBJ1-2	TRBV5-1	once	TGCGCCAGCAGCTTGGAACAGTATGGCTACACCTTC	CASSLEQYGYTF
-	TRBJ1-1	TRBV7-2	-	TGTGCCAGCAGCTTAGAAGGGGGAGCAGGGTGGGTGAACACTGAAGCTTTCTTT	CASSLEGGAGWVNTEAFF